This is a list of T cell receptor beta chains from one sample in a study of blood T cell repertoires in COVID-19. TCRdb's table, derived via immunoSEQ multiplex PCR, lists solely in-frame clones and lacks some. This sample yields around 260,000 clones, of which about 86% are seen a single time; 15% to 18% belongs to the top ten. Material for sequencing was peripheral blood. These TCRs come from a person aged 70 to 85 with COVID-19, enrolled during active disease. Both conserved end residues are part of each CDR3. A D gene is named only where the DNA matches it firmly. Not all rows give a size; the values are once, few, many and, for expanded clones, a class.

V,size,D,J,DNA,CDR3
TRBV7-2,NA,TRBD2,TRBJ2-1,TGTGCCAGCAGCTTAGGATTAGCGGGAGATGAGCAGTTCTTC,CASSLGLAGDEQFF
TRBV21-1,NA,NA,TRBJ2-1,TGTGCCTCAGAGGGGGTTGGTGGGCAGTTCTTC,CASEGVGGQFF
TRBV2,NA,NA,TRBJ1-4,TGTGCCAGCAGTGAAGGGGCAGAAGATAATGAAAAACTGTTTTTT,CASSEGAEDNEKLFF
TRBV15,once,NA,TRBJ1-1,TGTGCCACCAGCAGAGTTCCAGGCTTGAACACTGAAGCTTTCTTT,CATSRVPGLNTEAFF
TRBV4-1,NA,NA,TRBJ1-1,TGCGCCAGCAGCCCTGACCCGGTCGGAGGGGAAGCTTTCTTT,CASSPDPVGGEAFF
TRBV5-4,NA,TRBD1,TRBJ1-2,TGTGCCAGCAGCGTAGACAGGGGAGGCTACACCTTC,CASSVDRGGYTF
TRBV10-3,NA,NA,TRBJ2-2,TGTGCCATAACAAGCGGCCGTGGAGGGGAGCTGTTTTTT,CAITSGRGGELFF
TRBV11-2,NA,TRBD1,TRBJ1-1,TGTGCCAGCAGCCCGACAGGGTTTTCTGAAGCTTTCTTT,CASSPTGFSEAFF
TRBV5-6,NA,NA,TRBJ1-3,TGTGCCAGCAGGCGACAGGTCGGGGGAAACACCATATATTTT,CASRRQVGGNTIYF
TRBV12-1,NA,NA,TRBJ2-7,TGTGCCAGCAGTCTTCGGACTAGCGGGAGATCGAAATCCTACGAGCAGTACTTC,CASSLRTSGRSKSYEQYF
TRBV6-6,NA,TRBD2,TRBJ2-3,TGTGCCAGCAGGACTCTAGCGGGAGGGCGGGATACGCAGTATTTT,CASRTLAGGRDTQYF
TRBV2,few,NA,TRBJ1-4,TGTGCCAGCAGTGACAGGGATGGTCCTGGGGATGAAAAACTGTTTTTT,CASSDRDGPGDEKLFF
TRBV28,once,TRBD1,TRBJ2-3,TGTGCCAGCAGTTTTGTATTGACAGGGGAATCAGATACGCAGTATTTT,CASSFVLTGESDTQYF
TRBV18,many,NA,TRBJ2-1,TGTGCCAGCTCACCACTGGAGACCTACAATGAGCAGTTCTTC,CASSPLETYNEQFF
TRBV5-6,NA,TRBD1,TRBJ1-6,TGTGCCAGCAGCTTAGCAGGGGGAGATTCACCCCTCCACTTT,CASSLAGGDSPLHF
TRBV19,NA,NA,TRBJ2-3,TGTGCCAGTAGTATAGAACTCCGGCGAGGAGATACGCAGTATTTT,CASSIELRRGDTQYF
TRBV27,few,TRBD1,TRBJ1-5,TGTGCCAGCAGTTTATATTCCGGGACAGATAGCAATCAGCCCCAGCATTTT,CASSLYSGTDSNQPQHF
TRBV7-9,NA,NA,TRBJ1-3,TGTGCCAGCAGCTTACCCGGGACTGGAAACACCATATATTTT,CASSLPGTGNTIYF
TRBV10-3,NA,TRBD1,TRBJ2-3,TGTGCCATCAGCTCCCGGGACAGGGAGGATACGCAGTATTTT,CAISSRDREDTQYF
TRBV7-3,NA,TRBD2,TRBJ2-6,TGTGCCAGCAGCTTAAGCCGGGGGGCTGGGGCCAACGTCCTGACTTTC,CASSLSRGAGANVLTF
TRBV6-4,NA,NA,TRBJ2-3,TGTGCCAGCAGCGTCGACAGGACTAGCACAGATACGCAGTATTTT,CASSVDRTSTDTQYF
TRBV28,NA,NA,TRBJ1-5,TGTGCCAGCAGTTTATCATGGGACACATATAGCAATCAGCCCCAGCATTTT,CASSLSWDTYSNQPQHF
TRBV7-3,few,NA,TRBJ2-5,TGTGCCAGCAGCTTAAGACGGGACCAAGAGACCCAGTACTTC,CASSLRRDQETQYF
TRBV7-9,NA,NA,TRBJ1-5,TGTGCCAGCAGCTACGGAGATAGCAATCAGCCCCAGCATTTT,CASSYGDSNQPQHF
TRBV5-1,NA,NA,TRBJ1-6,TGCGCCAGCAGCTTGTCGCAGGCAAATTCACCCCTCCACTTT,CASSLSQANSPLHF
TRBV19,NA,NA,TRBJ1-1,TGTGCCAGTATCCCCTCTAAGAAGAACACTGAAGCTTTCTTT,CASIPSKKNTEAFF
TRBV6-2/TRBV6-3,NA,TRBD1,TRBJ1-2,TGTGCCAGCAGCCCGGACAGGGCGCATAATGGCTACACCTTC,CASSPDRAHNGYTF
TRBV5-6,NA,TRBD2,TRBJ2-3,TGTGCCAGCAGCTGGGCTGCTAGCGGGAGAGGAGATACGCAGTATTTT,CASSWAASGRGDTQYF
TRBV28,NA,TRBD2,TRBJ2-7,TGTGCCAGCAGACGGGGGATAGCGGGGAGCTCCTACGAGCAGTACTTC,CASRRGIAGSSYEQYF